This TCR beta chain is drawn from a study of T-cell reconstitution after alpha-beta-depleted transplantation in children. Study-level findings and limits: Reportedly, alpha-beta T cells present about two months post-transplant originated from several hundred expanded clones of graft origin. Some patients' high day-60 TCRbeta diversity was traced to surviving recipient T cells and thymic progenitors. Newly made T cells mostly supplied T-cell counts and diversity one year after transplant.

Deletions cut 7 bases from V and 2 bases from J, with 18 bases between. CDR3 size: 16 residues. Per the germline V gene, CDR1 is KGHDR and CDR2 is SFDVKD. Unique molecular identifiers were incorporated during preparation of the TCRbeta library. TCRdb itself ran the PCR reads through MiXCR, one entry per CDR3 protein. The sample yields about a million distinct CDR3 sequences, around 30% seen once. This clonotype was seen a few times. Its antigen is unidentified. The source of this sequence is a boy less than two years old who had a stem cell transplant for SCID, so the T cells may come from the graft donor. This material consisted of PBMCs, mostly from graft donor cells, taken 360 days after TCRalphabeta/CD19-depleted stem cell transplant. J is TRBJ2-3 and V is TRBV24-1, with D hard to call. In DNA form, the CDR3 reads TGTGCCACCAGCGAGAGGCGACGGAGAAACACAGATACGCAGTATTTT. Protein sequence: CATSERRRRNTDTQYF.